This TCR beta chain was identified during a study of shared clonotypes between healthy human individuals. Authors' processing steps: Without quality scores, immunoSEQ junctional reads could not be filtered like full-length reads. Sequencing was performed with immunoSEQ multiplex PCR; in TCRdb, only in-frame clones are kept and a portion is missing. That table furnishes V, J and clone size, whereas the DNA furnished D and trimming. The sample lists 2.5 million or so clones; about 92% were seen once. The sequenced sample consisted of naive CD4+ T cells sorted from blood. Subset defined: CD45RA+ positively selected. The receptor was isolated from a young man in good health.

The CDR3 nucleotides are TGCAGCGTTTACCGGGGGGGTATAGAGACCCAGTACTTC. It yields the protein CSVYRGGIETQYF. V is TRBV29-1 and J is TRBJ2-5, with TRBD2 matching over 8 bases. Per the germline V gene, CDR1 is SQVTM and CDR2 is ANQGSEA. V gave up 5 bases and J gave up 4 bases; unmatched junction bases: 6. This CDR3 spans 13 amino acids.